Below, 22 T cell receptor beta chains from the same sample are listed, as sequenced in a study of cytomegalovirus exposure and HLA in healthy donors. Only in-frame clones appear in the TCRdb table, and some are missing; sequencing was by immunoSEQ multiplex PCR. Of under 300,000 clones in the sample, around 88% were seen once. The sample comprised PBMCs. The receptors stem from a woman in her twenties or thirties in good health and CMV-seropositive.

The chain is built from TRBV29-1 and TRBJ2-1; 14 bases fit TRBD2. Germline V gives CDR1 SQVTM, CDR2 ANQGSEA. The CDR3 has 14 amino acids. V gave up 6 bases and J gave up 9 bases; unmatched junction bases: 7. The CDR3 sequence: CSVGLTSGRAEQFF. CDR3 in DNA: TGCAGCGTCGGCCTGACTAGCGGGAGGGCTGAGCAGTTCTTC.

This chain uses TRBV5-6 with TRBJ2-7, with 8 bases matching TRBD2. V was clipped by 1 base and J by 6 bases; unmatched bases: 9. This CDR3 comprises 15 residues. Germline lookup yields CDR1 SGHDT and CDR2 YYEEEE. This CDR3 is CASSLRGGTSSEQYF. For the CDR3, the DNA is TGTGCCAGCAGCTTGAGGGGCGGGACTAGTTCCGAGCAGTACTTC.

This chain connects TRBV30 to TRBJ1-5, with D unclear. Looked up from germline, CDR1 is GTSNPN and CDR2 is SVGIG (reference sequence). V lost 2 bases and J 6 bases, leaving 8 bases between the germline ends. The CDR3 totals 12 residues. CDR3 coding DNA: TGTGCCTGGAGTCCTGGGAGTCAGCCCCAGCATTTT. Translated: CAWSPGSQPQHF. The full variable domain, in which reference TRBV30 and TRBJ1-5 provide the parts outside the CDR3, is SQTIHQWPATLVQPVGSPLSLECTVEGTSNPNLYWYRQAAGRGLQLLFYSVGIGQISSEVPQNLSASRPQDRQFILSSKKLLLSDSGFYLCAWSPGSQPQHFGDGTRLSIL.

The V call is TRBV13, the J call TRBJ1-3; 9 bases fit TRBD1. V lost 4 bases to trimming and J lost 3 bases; unmatched junction nucleotides: 10. The CDR3 has 17 amino acids. Germline V gene lookup returns CDR1 PRHDT and CDR2 FYEKMQ (reference sequence). CDR3 DNA: TGTGCCAGCAGCTCATCCGGGACAGGGTTAAATGGAAACACCATATATTTT. This encodes CASSSSGTGLNGNTIYF.

The CDR3 here is CASTPGDATYNEQFF. The DNA for the CDR3 is TGTGCCAGCACCCCAGGGGACGCTACCTACAATGAGCAGTTCTTC. This rearrangement joins TRBV27 to TRBJ2-1; D may be TRBD1 (6 bases). Germline V gives CDR1 MNHEY, CDR2 SMNVEV (reference sequence). V gave up 7 bases and J gave up 2 bases, with 15 bases separating them. CDR3 length: 15 amino acids.

This clone was observed a few times. V is TRBV21-1 and J is TRBJ2-7; the tabulated D call, TRBD2, remains unverified against the DNA. TRBV21-1 is designated a pseudogene. The CDR3 contains 16 residues. The CDR3 loop reads CASSPGGGRPSYEQYF. The CDR3 DNA is TGTGCCAGCAGCCCTGGAGGCGGGAGGCCTTCCTACGAGCAGTACTTC.

This clone was recorded a few times. The V gene is TRBV27, the J gene TRBJ1-5, with D tentatively TRBD1 (6 bases). The CDR3 has 14 amino acids. Germline V gene lookup returns CDR1 MNHEY and CDR2 SMNVEV (reference sequence). The V end was cut by 2 bases, the J end by 6 bases, with 11 bases between. CDR3 sequence: CASSLRGAGQPQHF. For the CDR3, the DNA is TGTGCCAGCAGTTTACGGGGGGCAGGTCAGCCCCAGCATTTT.

The table lists this clone with a few counts. The chain uses TRBV7-9 and TRBJ1-1; TRBD1 matches 7 bases. This CDR3 is built from 13 residues. From germline, CDR1 is SEHNR and CDR2 FQNEAQ (reference sequence). V dropped 5 bases and J dropped 4; count of bases not matched to a gene: 4. CDR3 residues: CASSIQGPTEAFF. The CDR3 bases are TGTGCCAGCAGCATACAGGGGCCCACTGAAGCTTTCTTT.

The chain carries TRBV6-1 and TRBJ2-7; 7 positions match TRBD2. This CDR3 has 15 amino acids. CDR1 is MNHNS and CDR2 is SASEGT in the germline V gene. V lost 7 bases, J lost 3 bases, and 12 bases stayed unmatched. CDR3 in amino acids: CASTRDYPGNYEQYF. DNA for the CDR3: TGTGCCAGCACCCGGGACTACCCGGGGAACTACGAGCAGTACTTC.

This chain joins TRBV7-9 and TRBJ2-7, with TRBD2 identical over 11 bases. The ends lost 2 bases at V and 6 bases at J; junction bases unmatched: 6. From germline, CDR1 is SEHNR and CDR2 FQNEAQ (reference sequence). The CDR3 sequence is 15 residues long. The CDR3 nucleotides are TGTGCCAGCAGCTTAAGTTCACTAGCGGGAGTCGAGCAGTACTTC. It yields the protein CASSLSSLAGVEQYF.

Regarding this clone: The junction departs from germline at one end; a sequencing error may be responsible. This chain connects TRBV7-7 to TRBJ2-1; D is perhaps TRBD2 (6 bases). This CDR3 has 15 amino acids. CDR1 is SSHAT and CDR2 is FNYEAQ in the germline V gene (reference sequence). CDR3 nucleotides: TGTGCTAGCAGCTCGTTAATGGGACTCCAAAATGAGCAGTTCTTC. Translation: CASSSLMGLQNEQFF.

This chain connects TRBV7-8 to TRBJ1-4; D is perhaps TRBD1 (5 bases). Germline V gives CDR1 SGHVS, CDR2 FQNEAQ. Deletions cut 6 bases from V and 5 bases from J, with 19 bases between. This CDR3 has 16 residues. CDR3 residues: CASSIKAGTGNEKLFF. In DNA form, the CDR3 reads TGTGCCAGCAGTATTAAGGCAGGGACTGGCAATGAAAAACTGTTTTTT.

The CDR3 here is CVVTGTFYEQYF. The CDR3 DNA is TGTGTCGTGACCGGGACATTCTACGAGCAGTACTTC. The genes are TRBV6-6 and TRBJ2-7; tentative D call: TRBD1 (6 bases). The CDR3 runs 12 residues. Germline V CDR1 and CDR2: MNHNY, SVGAGI (reference sequence).

The chain recombines TRBV7-9 with TRBJ1-1; D gene uncertain. The CDR3 sequence is 14 residues long. V was cut by 2 bases and J by 1 base, with 8 bases left in between. The germline CDR1 and CDR2 sequences are SEHNR and FQNEAQ (reference sequence). The CDR3 protein is CASSLPRENTEAFF. The DNA for the CDR3 is TGTGCCAGCAGCTTACCTCGGGAGAACACTGAAGCTTTCTTT.

The J gene is TRBJ2-4, the V gene TRBV5-1; 10 bases are a match to TRBD2. The germline CDR1 and CDR2 sequences are SGHRS and YFSETQ. V dropped 4 bases and J dropped 7; count of bases not matched to a gene: 5. There are 14 residues in the CDR3. CDR3 coding DNA: TGCGCCAGCAGCCCTTCAGCGGGAGGGAACATTCAGTACTTC. Its translation: CASSPSAGGNIQYF.

The V and J genes are TRBV29-1 and TRBJ1-2, with TRBD1 matching over 10 bases. CDR3 size: 18 residues. The J segment lost 7 bases and the V segment lost 0 bases, leaving 17 bases of the junction unmatched. Germline values: CDR1 SQVTM, CDR2 ANQGSEA. The CDR3, as DNA: TGCAGCGTTGAAGATCAATCCCGGACAGGGGGATCCCAAGGTGGCTACACCTTC. Translating it yields CSVEDQSRTGGSQGGYTF.

This chain links TRBV27 with TRBJ2-7, with 8 bases identical to TRBD2. V lost 5 bases and J lost 3; bases outside the gene matches: 12. The germline V gene encodes CDR1 MNHEY and CDR2 SMNVEV (reference sequence). The CDR3 length is 16 residues. In DNA, the CDR3 is TGTGCCAGCAGTACCAGTACTAGCGGAGACTACTACGAGCAGTACTTC. It yields the protein CASSTSTSGDYYEQYF.

This clone showed up just once. The chain links TRBV19 to TRBJ1-1; the D gene is possibly TRBD1 (5 bases). Germline V lookup: CDR1 LNHDA, CDR2 SQIVND (reference sequence). There are 13 residues in the CDR3. Trimming took off 1 base at V and 5 bases at J, with 8 bases between the two ends. The CDR3 region is CASSIVTGTEAFF. The DNA of the CDR3 is TGTGCCAGTAGTATAGTTACAGGTACTGAAGCTTTCTTT.

V usage is TRBV18 and J usage is TRBJ2-5; a possible D gene is TRBD1 (6 bases). V was shortened by 2 bases and J by 2 bases, with 6 bases between the two germline ends. The CDR3 is 13 residues long. Germline V gives CDR1 KGHSH, CDR2 LQKENI. CDR3 nucleotide sequence: TGTGCCAGCTCACCAAGGGGGCAAGAGACCCAGTACTTC. Translation gives CASSPRGQETQYF.

The gene calls are TRBV13 and TRBJ2-1, with D possibly being TRBD1 (5 bases). This CDR3 region has 13 residues. Germline V CDR1 and CDR2: PRHDT, FYEKMQ (reference sequence). The ends were cut back, 10 bases at V and 7 bases at J, with 17 bases in the middle. CDR3: CATYRRVTNEQFF. In DNA form, the CDR3 reads TGTGCCACCTACCGCAGGGTCACAAATGAGCAGTTCTTC.

V is TRBV29-1 and J is TRBJ2-6, with D hard to call. CDR3 length equals 14 residues. Per germline, CDR1 SQVTM and CDR2 ANQGSEA. V gave up 3 bases and J gave up 2 bases, with 8 bases separating them. CDR3 bases: TGCAGCGTTGAGCCAGTCCCTGGGGCCAACGTCCTGACTTTC. Encoded protein: CSVEPVPGANVLTF.

The gene calls are TRBV2 and TRBJ1-2; 7 bases are shared with TRBD1. The CDR3 totals 13 residues. J gave up 4 bases and V 9 bases, and 8 bases lay outside the gene matches. Germline V lookup: CDR1 SNHLY, CDR2 FYNNEI. CDR3 in amino acids: CARIDRAGYGYTF. The CDR3 DNA sequence: TGTGCCAGAATCGACAGGGCGGGCTATGGCTACACCTTC.